This T cell receptor (beta chain) was retrieved from a study of T-cell reconstitution after alpha-beta-depleted transplantation in children. Germline V lookup: CDR1 MGHRA, CDR2 YSYEKL. Trimming pared 3 bases from V and 2 bases from J, leaving 17 bases between. The CDR3 contains 17 residues. This clonotype was counted many times. Its antigen is not identified. Study-wide points: Some patients showed high day-60 TCRbeta diversity, which derived from surviving recipient T cells and thymic progenitors. About two months after transplant, alpha-beta T cells reportedly came from several hundred expanded graft clones. A year post-transplant, T-cell counts and diversity derived mostly from newly produced T cells.

Preparation of the TCRbeta library used unique molecular identifiers. TCRdb called the PCR reads again in MiXCR, with one record for every CDR3 protein. Here the sample spans tens of thousands of distinct CDR3 sequences, about 16% being singletons. This clonotype originated in a male patient aged 2 to 10 who had a stem cell transplant for acute lymphoblastic leukemia, so the T cells may come from the graft donor. Sequencing was performed on PBMCs, mostly from graft donor cells, taken 180 days after TCRalphabeta/CD19-depleted stem cell transplant. The gene calls are TRBV4-1 and TRBJ1-3; D might be TRBD1 (6 bases). This chain's CDR3 is CASSHLTGPDAGNTIYF. CDR3 DNA sequence: TGCGCCAGCAGCCACCTGACAGGCCCCGATGCTGGAAACACCATATATTTT.